The 26 T cell receptor beta chains below were found in one sample sequenced in a study of OX40 agonist ivuxolimab in advanced cancers. Generated by immunoSEQ multiplex PCR, the TCRdb table keeps only in-frame clones and is missing some. The sample lists approximately 69,000 clones, roughly 90% occurring once. The source was CD4+ or CD8+ T cells sorted from blood, collected in a trial of the OX40 agonist ivuxolimab. All receptors come from an adult with an advanced solid tumor such as melanoma, head and neck, liver or kidney cancer.

The chain combines TRBV5-1 with TRBJ2-3; D might be TRBD2 (6 bases). CDR3 size: 13 residues. The germline V gene has CDR1 SGHRS and CDR2 YFSETQ. V gave up 7 bases and J gave up 9 bases, with 18 bases separating them. The CDR3 region has the DNA TGCGCCAGCGGACGAAGTGGCGGAGGGACGCAGTATTTT. Protein product: CASGRSGGGTQYF.

This chain joins TRBV5-1 and TRBJ2-5, with D tentatively TRBD1 (5 bases). The DNA end is a closer match to TRBJ2-7, so the J assignment may be wrong. Per the germline V gene, CDR1 is SGHRS and CDR2 is YFSETQ. CDR3 size: 13 residues. CDR3 protein: CASSLAGNYEQYF. CDR3 nucleotide sequence: TGCGCCAGCAGCTTGGCAGGGAACTACGAGCAGTACTTC.

This chain uses TRBV10-3 with TRBJ2-7; no clear D gene. CDR3 size: 14 residues. Trimming removed 4 bases at V and 4 bases at J, with 14 bases between. Germline lookup yields CDR1 ENHRY and CDR2 SYGVKD. The chain's CDR3 is CAISAHEKLYEQYF. The CDR3 DNA reads TGTGCCATCAGTGCCCACGAGAAACTGTACGAGCAGTACTTC.

Written as DNA, the CDR3 is TGCAGCGTCCAGACTAGCGGGGCTCCCTACGAGCAGTACTTC. Its translation: CSVQTSGAPYEQYF. The rearrangement links TRBV29-1 to TRBJ2-7; 11 nucleotides match TRBD2. V lost 6 bases to trimming and J lost 2 bases; unmatched junction nucleotides: 6. The CDR3 runs 14 residues. Germline loops: CDR1 SQVTM, CDR2 ANQGSEA.

The rearrangement joins TRBV7-3 to TRBJ1-5; D unclear. Trimming took off 1 base at V and 5 bases at J, with 6 bases between the two ends. CDR3 length: 13 residues. Germline V gene sequence: CDR1 SGHTA, CDR2 FQGTGA. Here the CDR3 reads CASSLSWDQPQHF. The CDR3 DNA sequence: TGTGCCAGCAGCTTAAGTTGGGATCAGCCCCAGCATTTT.

The chain uses TRBV7-3 and TRBJ1-1, with TRBD1 matching over 7 bases. The trim removed 1 base at V and 1 base at J, leaving 6 bases unmatched. Germline assignment: CDR1 SGHTA and CDR2 FQGTGA. The CDR3 runs 16 residues. DNA for the CDR3: TGTGCCAGCAGCTTAAAGGGGGCACGAGGGAACACTGAAGCTTTCTTT. Translation: CASSLKGARGNTEAFF.

The V gene is TRBV10-3, the J gene TRBJ2-7, with 12 bases fitting TRBD2. This CDR3 has 19 amino acids. The junction had 15 bases not matched to a gene; V was cut back by 2 bases and J by 4 bases. Looked up from germline, CDR1 is ENHRY and CDR2 is SYGVKD. The CDR3 DNA sequence: TGTGCCATCAGTGAGCAATTTAGGGGACAGGGACTAGCGGGTTACGAGCAGTACTTC. Its protein is CAISEQFRGQGLAGYEQYF.

The V gene is TRBV5-1, the J gene TRBJ2-5; TRBD2 aligns across 9 bases. Germline CDR1 reads SGHRS; CDR2 reads YFSETQ. The ends lost 5 bases at V and 2 bases at J; junction bases unmatched: 10. There are 16 residues in the CDR3. The CDR3 spells CASSPSGNTRQETQYF. The CDR3 DNA sequence: TGCGCCAGCAGTCCTAGCGGGAACACCCGACAAGAGACCCAGTACTTC.

This rearrangement joins TRBV5-1 to TRBJ1-4; no firm D call. This CDR3 has 14 residues. V was cut by 0 bases and J by 5 bases, with 8 bases left in between. From germline, CDR1 is SGHRS and CDR2 YFSETQ. In DNA form, the CDR3 reads TGCGCCAGCAGCTTGGACAGTGCAAATGAAAAACTGTTTTTT. It encodes CASSLDSANEKLFF.

This chain links TRBV6-5 with TRBJ1-4; 8 nucleotides agree with TRBD1. With V trimmed by 5 bases and J by 5 bases, 7 bases remained unmatched. The germline CDR1 and CDR2 sequences are MNHEY and SVGAGI. The CDR3 covers 15 residues. The CDR3 nucleotides read TGTGCCAGCAGTAGAAACAGGGGGGACAATGAAAAACTGTTTTTT. Protein: CASSRNRGDNEKLFF.

V usage is TRBV19 and J usage is TRBJ2-7; TRBD2 might be the D (6 bases). This CDR3 spans 15 amino acids. CDR1 LNHDA and CDR2 SQIVND come from the germline V gene (reference sequence). Trimming took 6 bases from V and 3 from J, leaving 18 bases between them. CDR3 loop: CASRFRGAASYEQYF. CDR3 sequence (DNA): TGTGCCAGTAGATTCCGCGGGGCCGCCAGCTACGAGCAGTACTTC. The full variable domain, with the rest looked up from reference TRBV19 and TRBJ2-7, is DGGITQSPKYLFRKEGQNVTLSCEQNLNHDAMYWYRQDPGQGLRLIYYSQIVNDFQKGDIAEGYSVSREKKESFPLTVTSAQKNPTAFYLCASRFRGAASYEQYFGPGTRLTVT.

The chain employs TRBV19 and TRBJ2-2; D gene unclear. CDR3 length equals 14 residues. Germline values: CDR1 LNHDA, CDR2 SQIVND (reference sequence). Trimming pared 1 base from V and 1 base from J, leaving 4 bases between. The CDR3 loop reads CASSIAVNTGELFF. CDR3 sequence (DNA): TGTGCCAGTAGTATAGCAGTGAACACCGGGGAGCTGTTTTTT. Supplemented by reference TRBV19 and TRBJ2-2, the full variable domain reads DGGITQSPKYLFRKEGQNVTLSCEQNLNHDAMYWYRQDPGQGLRLIYYSQIVNDFQKGDIAEGYSVSREKKESFPLTVTSAQKNPTAFYLCASSIAVNTGELFFGEGSRLTVL.

Of note for this clone: The germline gene is not matched at one end of the junction; a read error may be the cause. The chain combines TRBV7-7 with TRBJ2-5; maybe TRBD1 (5 bases). Germline-derived CDR1 and CDR2 are SSHAT and FNYEAQ (reference sequence). CDR3 length: 16 amino acids. CDR3 sequence reads: CASSLPGPEGVEIQYF. The CDR3 bases are TGTGCTAGCAGCTTGCCCGGGCCCGAAGGGGTAGAGATCCAGTACTTC.

A single count supports this clone. V and J are TRBV5-1 and TRBJ2-1; 13 bases line up with TRBD2. The V segment lost 2 bases and the J segment 4 bases; nucleotides outside the gene matches: 9. CDR3 length: 18 residues. Germline CDR1 and CDR2: SGHRS and YFSETQ. In DNA form, the CDR3 reads TGCGCCAGCAGCTTTAGGACTAGCGGGAGCGGCGGTTACAATGAGCAGTTCTTC. Protein product: CASSFRTSGSGGYNEQFF. Together with reference TRBV5-1 and TRBJ2-1, the CDR3 gives the full variable domain: KAGVTQTPRYLIKTRGQQVTLSCSPISGHRSVSWYQQTPGQGLQFLFEYFSETQRNKGNFPGRFSGRQFSNSRSEMNVSTLELGDSALYLCASSFRTSGSGGYNEQFFGPGTRLTVL.

This clone was observed a single time. The chain recombines TRBV15 with TRBJ2-2, with 10 positions matching TRBD2. CDR1 and CDR2 from the germline V gene are LNHNV and YYDKDF (reference sequence). The CDR3 has 17 residues. The ends lost 2 bases at V and 4 bases at J; junction bases unmatched: 7. The chain's CDR3 is CATSRKGLARSTGELFF. The CDR3 nucleotides read TGTGCCACCAGCAGAAAGGGACTAGCGCGCAGCACCGGGGAGCTGTTTTTT.

This rearrangement joins TRBV4-1 to TRBJ2-7, with TRBD2 matching over 7 bases. In germline, CDR1 is MGHRA, CDR2 YSYEKL. CDR3 length equals 14 residues. V was pared by 4 bases and J by 3 bases, with 6 bases of the junction left unmatched. This CDR3 is CASSPPSGGYEQYF. In DNA, the CDR3 is TGCGCCAGCAGCCCGCCCTCGGGGGGCTACGAGCAGTACTTC.

The V gene is TRBV6-1, the J gene TRBJ2-5; 11 bases agree with TRBD2. Gene TRBJ2-7 matches the end of the DNA better, so the J call may be wrong. CDR3 length: 16 amino acids. Germline V gene data show CDR1 as MNHNS and CDR2 as SASEGT. CDR3 in DNA: TGTGCCAGCAGTGAAGCTGGGACTAGCGGAAACTACGAGCAGTACTTC. Translating gives CASSEAGTSGNYEQYF.

A few counts support this clone. The rearrangement uses TRBV14 and TRBJ1-1; D not certain. CDR1 and CDR2 (germline): SGHDN, FVKESK. The V end lost 4 bases, the J end lost 1 base, and 16 bases lay between the germline ends. The CDR3 loop spans 16 amino acids. The CDR3 DNA reads as TGTGCCAGCAGCCGCCATGGGGTCCTAAGGAACACTGAAGCTTTCTTT. Translating it yields CASSRHGVLRNTEAFF.

The gene calls are TRBV28 and TRBJ2-4; the D gene is possibly TRBD1 (6 bases). CDR1 is MDHEN and CDR2 is SYDVKM in the germline V gene. V was shortened by 8 bases and J by 0 bases, with 11 bases between the two germline ends. This CDR3 is 14 amino acids long. CDR3 loop: CASQGSPAKNIQYF. CDR3 bases: TGTGCCAGCCAGGGGTCCCCAGCCAAAAACATTCAGTACTTC.

The CDR3 DNA sequence: TGTGCCTGGAGCCCGACAGGGGATGGAAACACCATATATTTT. As protein: CAWSPTGDGNTIYF. The rearrangement links TRBV30 to TRBJ1-3, with 8 bases fitting TRBD1. V was pared by 3 bases and J by 3 bases, with 4 bases of the junction left unmatched. This CDR3 has 14 residues. CDR1 and CDR2 from the germline V gene are GTSNPN and SVGIG (reference sequence).

V is TRBV6-1 and J is TRBJ2-4, with D maybe TRBD2 (6 bases). The CDR3 has 11 amino acids. Between the trimmed V and J ends, which lost 2 bases and 15 bases, there was a span of 11 bases. Germline loops: CDR1 MNHNS, CDR2 SASEGT. Here the CDR3 reads CASSERRGGYF. Written as DNA, the CDR3 is TGTGCCAGCAGTGAAAGGCGGGGCGGGTACTTC.

This clone was counted between two and nine times. This rearrangement joins TRBV18 to TRBJ2-7; TRBD1 matches 8 bases. J gave up 6 bases and V 4 bases, and 11 bases lay outside the gene matches. This CDR3 is built from 15 residues. Germline CDR1 and CDR2: KGHSH and LQKENI. CDR3 DNA: TGTGCCAGCTCACGACTCCGGACAGGGAATAGCGAGCAGTACTTC. Translation gives CASSRLRTGNSEQYF.

The chain joins TRBV28 to TRBJ1-2; 10 bases match TRBD1. CDR1 is MDHEN, CDR2 SYDVKM, per germline. The ends lost 5 bases at V and 4 bases at J; junction bases unmatched: 7. This CDR3 has 15 residues. The DNA of the CDR3 is TGTGCCAGCAGTCAGACCCGGACAGGGGGCTATGGCTACACCTTC. Its protein product is CASSQTRTGGYGYTF.

This sequence joins TRBV19 and TRBJ1-1; D gene ambiguous. V lost 6 bases, J lost 1 base, and 12 bases lay in between. Looked up from germline, CDR1 is LNHDA and CDR2 is SQIVND (reference sequence). The CDR3 length is 14 residues. CDR3 DNA: TGTGCCAGTAGACAAGTGGCAGGGAACACTGAAGCTTTCTTT. Its translation is CASRQVAGNTEAFF.

The sample holds a few counts of this clone. The rearrangement links TRBV7-9 to TRBJ2-7; no clear D. V lost 2 bases to trimming and J lost 3 bases, with 5 bases between them. The CDR3 is 12 amino acids. CDR1 is SEHNR, CDR2 FQNEAQ, per germline (reference sequence). The CDR3, as DNA: TGTGCCAGCAGCTTATACAGCTACGAGCAGTACTTC. Protein: CASSLYSYEQYF.

The chain joins TRBV6-9 to TRBJ2-1, with D unclear. Germline values: CDR1 MNHGY, CDR2 SVAAGI. The CDR3 loop spans 11 amino acids. With 8 bases removed from V and 6 bases from J, the gap between germline ends came to 8 bases. This CDR3 is CASLCINEQFF. The CDR3 region has the DNA TGTGCCAGCCTTTGCATCAATGAGCAGTTCTTC.